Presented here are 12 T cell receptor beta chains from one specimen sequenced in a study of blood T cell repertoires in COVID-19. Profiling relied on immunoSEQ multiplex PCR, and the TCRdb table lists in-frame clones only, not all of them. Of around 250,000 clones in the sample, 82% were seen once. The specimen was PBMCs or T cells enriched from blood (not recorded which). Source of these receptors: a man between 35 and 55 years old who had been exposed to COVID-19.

In DNA form, the CDR3 reads TGTGCCAGTAGGGACAGTCCCTACGAGCAGTACTTC. This encodes CASRDSPYEQYF. The rearrangement links TRBV19 to TRBJ2-7; maybe TRBD1 (6 bases). CDR3 length: 12 amino acids. Trimming cost V 6 bases and J 2 bases, with 8 bases left between them. The germline V gene has CDR1 LNHDA and CDR2 SQIVND (reference sequence). Looking up the rest from reference TRBV19 and TRBJ2-7 gives the full variable domain: DGGITQSPKYLFRKEGQNVTLSCEQNLNHDAMYWYRQDPGQGLRLIYYSQIVNDFQKGDIAEGYSVSREKKESFPLTVTSAQKNPTAFYLCASRDSPYEQYFGPGTRLTVT.

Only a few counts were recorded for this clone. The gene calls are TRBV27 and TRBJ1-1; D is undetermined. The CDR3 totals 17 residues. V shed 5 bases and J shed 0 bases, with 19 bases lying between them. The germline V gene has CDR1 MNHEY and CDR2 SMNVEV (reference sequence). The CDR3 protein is CASSPYRSTFVNTEAFF. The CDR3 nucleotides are TGTGCCAGCAGTCCCTACCGATCGACATTCGTGAACACTGAAGCTTTCTTT.

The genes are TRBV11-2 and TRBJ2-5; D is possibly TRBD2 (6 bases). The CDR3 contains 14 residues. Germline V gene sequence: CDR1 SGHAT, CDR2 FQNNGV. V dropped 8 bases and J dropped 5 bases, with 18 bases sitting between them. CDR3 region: CASRTWKEGETQYF. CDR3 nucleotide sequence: TGTGCCAGCCGAACTTGGAAGGAGGGGGAGACCCAGTACTTC.

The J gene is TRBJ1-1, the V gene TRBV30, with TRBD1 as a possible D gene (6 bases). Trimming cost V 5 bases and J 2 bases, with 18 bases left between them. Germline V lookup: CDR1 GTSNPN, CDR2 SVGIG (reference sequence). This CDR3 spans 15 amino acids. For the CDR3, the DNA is TGTGCCTGGGACCAATTGCCGGGACATAACACTGAAGCTTTCTTT. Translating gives CAWDQLPGHNTEAFF.

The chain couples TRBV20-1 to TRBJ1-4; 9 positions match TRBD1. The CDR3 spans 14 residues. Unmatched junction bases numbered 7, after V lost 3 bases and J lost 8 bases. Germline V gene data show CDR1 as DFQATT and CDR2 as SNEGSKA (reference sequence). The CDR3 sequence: CSASGTGTREKLFF. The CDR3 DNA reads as TGCAGTGCTAGTGGGACAGGGACGAGAGAAAAACTGTTTTTT.

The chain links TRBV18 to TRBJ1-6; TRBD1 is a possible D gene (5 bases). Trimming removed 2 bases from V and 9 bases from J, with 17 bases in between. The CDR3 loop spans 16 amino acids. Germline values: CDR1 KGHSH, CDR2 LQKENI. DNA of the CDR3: TGTGCCAGCTCACCAGACCTACAGTCCACAGGTTCACCCCTCCACTTT. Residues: CASSPDLQSTGSPLHF.

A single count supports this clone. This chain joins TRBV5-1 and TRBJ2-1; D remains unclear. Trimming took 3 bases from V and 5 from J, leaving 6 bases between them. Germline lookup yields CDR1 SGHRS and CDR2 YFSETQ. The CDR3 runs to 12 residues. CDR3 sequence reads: CASSSSNNEQFF. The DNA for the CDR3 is TGCGCCAGCAGCTCCTCTAACAATGAGCAGTTCTTC.

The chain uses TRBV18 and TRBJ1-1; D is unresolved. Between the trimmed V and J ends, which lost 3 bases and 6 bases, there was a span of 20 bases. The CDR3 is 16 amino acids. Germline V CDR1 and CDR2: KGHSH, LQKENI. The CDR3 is CASSPSGRAGPAEAFF. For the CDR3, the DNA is TGTGCCAGCTCACCCTCTGGACGAGCGGGCCCCGCTGAAGCTTTCTTT.

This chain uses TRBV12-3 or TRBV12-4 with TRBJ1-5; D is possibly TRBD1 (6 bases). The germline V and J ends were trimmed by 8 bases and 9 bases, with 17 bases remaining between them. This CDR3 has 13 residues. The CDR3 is CASSGTLGGPQHF. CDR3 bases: TGTGCCAGCTCGGGGACATTGGGCGGGCCCCAGCATTTT.

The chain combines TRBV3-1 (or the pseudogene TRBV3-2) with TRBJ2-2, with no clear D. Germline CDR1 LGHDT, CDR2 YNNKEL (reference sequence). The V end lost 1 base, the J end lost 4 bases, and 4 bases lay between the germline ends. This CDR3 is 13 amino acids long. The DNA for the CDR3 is TGTGCCAGCAGCCAAGTTCGCACCGGGGAGCTGTTTTTT. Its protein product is CASSQVRTGELFF.

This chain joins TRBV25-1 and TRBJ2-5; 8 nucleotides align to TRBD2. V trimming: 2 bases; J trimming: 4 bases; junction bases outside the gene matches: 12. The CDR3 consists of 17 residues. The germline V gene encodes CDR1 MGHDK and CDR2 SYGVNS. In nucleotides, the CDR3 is TGTGCCAGCAGTGAACCTCTGGGACTAGGATCCGCAGAGACCCAGTACTTC. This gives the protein CASSEPLGLGSAETQYF.

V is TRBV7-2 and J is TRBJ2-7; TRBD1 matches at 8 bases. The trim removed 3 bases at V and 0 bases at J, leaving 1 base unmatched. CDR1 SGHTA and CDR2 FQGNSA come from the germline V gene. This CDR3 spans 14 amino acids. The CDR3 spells CASSFGTGSYEQYF. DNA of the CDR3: TGTGCCAGCAGCTTTGGGACAGGCTCCTACGAGCAGTACTTC.